What follows are 29 T cell receptor beta chains derived from one specimen sequenced in a study of T cell responses to AZD1222 COVID-19 vaccine. Sequencing was performed with immunoSEQ multiplex PCR; in TCRdb, only in-frame clones are kept and a portion is missing. The sample carries under 95,000 clones, 80% to 90% recorded once. Sequences were derived from peripheral blood, sampled 28 days after the second AZD1222 dose. Every receptor here comes from an adult who received the AZD1222 COVID-19 vaccine.

This rearrangement joins TRBV28 to TRBJ1-3; D unresolved. Between the trimmed V and J ends, which lost 1 base and 7 bases, there was a span of 17 bases. CDR1 and CDR2 from the germline V gene are MDHEN and SYDVKM. This CDR3 region has 16 residues. In DNA, the CDR3 is TGTGCCAGCAGTTTATATAACCCTCTAATGGAGAACACCATATATTTT. Its translation is CASSLYNPLMENTIYF.

V usage is TRBV24-1 and J usage is TRBJ2-3; tentative D call: TRBD2 (6 bases). Germline V gene sequence: CDR1 KGHDR, CDR2 SFDVKD. This CDR3 has 13 amino acids. V shed 9 bases and J shed 7 bases, with 16 bases lying between them. The chain's CDR3 is CATGVRGGNTQYF. CDR3 nucleotide sequence: TGTGCCACCGGCGTGCGGGGTGGTAATACGCAGTATTTT.

Only one count was recorded for this clone. The chain is built from TRBV15 and TRBJ2-1; no firm D call. The CDR3 is 15 amino acids. Germline CDR1 LNHNV, CDR2 YYDKDF (reference sequence). The V gene lost 0 bases and the J gene lost 3 bases, with 9 bases spanning the gap. The CDR3 sequence: CATSRDRAGYNEQFF. DNA of the CDR3: TGTGCCACCAGCAGAGATCGCGCAGGCTACAATGAGCAGTTCTTC. Full variable domain (outside the CDR3, taken from reference TRBV15 and TRBJ2-1): DAMVIQNPRYQVTQFGKPVTLSCSQTLNHNVMYWYQQKSSQAPKLLFHYYDKDFNNEADTPDNFQSRRPNTSFCFLDIRSPGLGDTAMYLCATSRDRAGYNEQFFGPGTRLTVL.

Written as DNA, the CDR3 is TGTGCCAGCAGTCTTCAACAGGGGAATCAGCCCCAGCATTTT. The encoded protein is CASSLQQGNQPQHF. The chain recombines TRBV28 with TRBJ1-5; 7 bases line up with TRBD1. The V and J ends lost 5 bases and 4 bases, in that order; junction bases with no gene match: 5. The CDR3 runs 14 residues. Germline V CDR1 and CDR2: MDHEN, SYDVKM.

Here the CDR3 DNA reads TGTGCCAGCCTGGGGGGAGACAATCAGCCCCAGCATTTT. Protein: CASLGGDNQPQHF. The chain links TRBV25-1 to TRBJ1-5; a weak D match, TRBD1 (5 bases). The V end was cut by 8 bases, the J end by 3 bases, with 11 bases between. Germline CDR1 is MGHDK and CDR2 is SYGVNS. The CDR3 has 13 residues.

The CDR3 spells CASKAPGQVTDTQYF. CDR3 in DNA: TGTGCCAGTAAAGCTCCGGGACAGGTCACAGATACGCAGTATTTT. The chain recombines TRBV19 with TRBJ2-3; 8 bases fit TRBD1. The germline V gene has CDR1 LNHDA and CDR2 SQIVND (reference sequence). The CDR3 covers 15 residues. Germline trimming cut 7 bases from V and 2 bases from J; bases unmatched to any gene: 8.

This chain joins TRBV28 and TRBJ1-4; D possibly corresponds to TRBD1 (5 bases). The V gene lost 4 bases and the J gene lost 3 bases, with 9 bases spanning the gap. The CDR3 has 14 amino acids. Germline-derived CDR1 and CDR2 are MDHEN and SYDVKM. The CDR3 loop is CASSWGASNEKLFF. CDR3 coding DNA: TGTGCCAGCAGTTGGGGCGCCTCTAATGAAAAACTGTTTTTT.

In this sample, this clone turned up a few times. The chain is built from TRBV5-6 and TRBJ1-3, with 9 bases identical to TRBD1. Germline V gene data show CDR1 as SGHDT and CDR2 as YYEEEE. J gave up 2 bases and V 0 bases, and 6 bases lay outside the gene matches. This CDR3 has 17 amino acids. The CDR3: CASSLDRGLFTGNTIYF. The CDR3, as DNA: TGTGCCAGCAGCTTGGACAGGGGGCTTTTCACTGGAAACACCATATATTTT.

The genes are TRBV9 and TRBJ2-1, with D uncertain. V lost 0 bases and J 4 bases, leaving 5 bases between the germline ends. Germline CDR1 SGDLS, CDR2 YYNGEE. The CDR3 consists of 13 residues. CDR3 sequence reads: CASSVEVYNEQFF. CDR3 DNA: TGTGCCAGCAGCGTAGAAGTATACAATGAGCAGTTCTTC.

V and J are TRBV18 and TRBJ1-2, with D possibly TRBD1 on 5 matching bases. The CDR3 consists of 14 residues. Trimming removed 3 bases at V and 7 bases at J, with 15 bases between. CDR1 is KGHSH, CDR2 LQKENI, per germline. CDR3 coding DNA: TGTGCCAGCTCACCGGGCGGGGGTCTTCTTGGCTACACCTTC. Translating it yields CASSPGGGLLGYTF.

The CDR3, as DNA: TGTGCCAGCAGCTTGGAGGGCGCGATCTGGGGAAAACTGTTTTTT. Protein product: CASSLEGAIWGKLFF. The rearrangement joins TRBV5-5 to TRBJ1-4, with no clear D. Germline values: CDR1 SGHKS, CDR2 YYEKEE (reference sequence). This CDR3 is 15 amino acids long. V lost 0 bases, J lost 10 bases, and 16 bases lay in between.

The chain links TRBV7-9 to TRBJ2-3, with D tentatively TRBD2 (7 bases). The CDR3 is 12 residues long. Germline values: CDR1 SEHNR, CDR2 FQNEAQ (reference sequence). Trimming took 11 bases from V and 6 from J, leaving 15 bases between them. The CDR3 nucleotides read TGTGCCGCCCGGGGGGCGGGTGATACGCAGTATTTT. Its translation is CAARGAGDTQYF.

This chain connects TRBV27 to TRBJ2-4, with 10 bases fitting TRBD1. CDR1 is MNHEY and CDR2 is SMNVEV in the germline V gene (reference sequence). The V and J ends lost 4 bases and 6 bases, in that order; junction bases with no gene match: 6. This CDR3 spans 15 amino acids. CDR3 bases: TGTGCCAGCAGTTCTAGGGGACAGGGGAGAAACATTCAGTACTTC. This encodes CASSSRGQGRNIQYF.

This chain connects TRBV7-8 to TRBJ2-7, with 9 bases matching TRBD1. Germline CDR1 reads SGHVS; CDR2 reads FQNEAQ. Trimming removed 5 bases from V and 3 bases from J; junction bases left unmatched: 11. The length of the CDR3 is 16 residues. The CDR3 spells CASSPNMGGQGYEQYF. For the CDR3, the DNA is TGTGCCAGCAGCCCGAACATGGGGGGACAGGGCTACGAGCAGTACTTC.

The genes are TRBV19 and TRBJ2-3; 7 bases are shared with TRBD2. This CDR3 is 17 amino acids long. In germline, CDR1 is LNHDA, CDR2 SQIVND (reference sequence). The ends lost 7 bases at V and 2 bases at J; junction bases unmatched: 15. The CDR3 DNA follows: TGTGCCAGTACCTCGTCCTCACTAGCGCTGGACACAGATACGCAGTATTTT. As protein: CASTSSSLALDTDTQYF.

In DNA, the CDR3 is TGTGCCAGCAGCCAGGTAGCGGGAGCCTACAATGAGCAGTTCTTC. This translates into CASSQVAGAYNEQFF. The chain recombines TRBV4-2 with TRBJ2-1, with 9 positions matching TRBD2. The CDR3 has 15 amino acids. Germline V gene lookup returns CDR1 LGHNA and CDR2 YNFKEQ. J was trimmed by 2 bases and V by 3 bases; bases with no gene match: 2.

This clone was recorded once. The chain couples TRBV11-2 to TRBJ1-1, with unresolved D. The CDR3 totals 12 residues. Germline CDR1 SGHAT, CDR2 FQNNGV. V lost 5 bases, J lost 3 bases, and 7 bases lay in between. CDR3 protein: CASSPPYTEAFF. CDR3 in DNA: TGTGCCAGCAGCCCCCCCTACACTGAAGCTTTCTTT.

The chain links TRBV19 to TRBJ2-2; the D is unclear. The germline gives CDR1 LNHDA, CDR2 SQIVND (reference sequence). Trimming cost V 1 base and J 1 base, with 4 bases left between them. The CDR3 loop spans 14 amino acids. The CDR3 coding sequence is TGTGCCAGTAGTATAGGGGTGAACACCGGGGAGCTGTTTTTT. Amino acids: CASSIGVNTGELFF.

The chain couples TRBV6-1 to TRBJ2-2; D uncertain. V lost 6 bases, J lost 0 bases, and 8 bases lay in between. Germline assignment: CDR1 MNHNS and CDR2 SASEGT. The CDR3 consists of 14 residues. The DNA of the CDR3 is TGTGCCAGCAGCCCGACCGCGAACACCGGGGAGCTGTTTTTT. Translating it yields CASSPTANTGELFF.

The chain joins TRBV7-3 to TRBJ2-2; D is undetermined. Trimming took 5 bases from V and 3 from J, leaving 7 bases between them. The CDR3 loop spans 13 amino acids. Per the germline V gene, CDR1 is SGHTA and CDR2 is FQGTGA. For the CDR3, the DNA is TGTGCCAGCAGCCTATACGACACCGGGGAGCTGTTTTTT. Translating gives CASSLYDTGELFF.

The chain joins TRBV6-5 to TRBJ1-2; the D gene is possibly TRBD1 (5 bases). From germline, CDR1 is MNHEY and CDR2 SVGAGI. The V end was cut by 4 bases, the J end by 2 bases, with 8 bases between. The CDR3 has 13 residues. The CDR3 loop reads CASSWGRNYGYTF. The CDR3, as DNA: TGTGCCAGCAGTTGGGGCAGAAACTATGGCTACACCTTC.

V is TRBV6-6 and J is TRBJ2-3; 7 bases map to TRBD1. Germline assignment: CDR1 MNHNY and CDR2 SVGAGI (reference sequence). V dropped 6 bases and J dropped 4; count of bases not matched to a gene: 7. The CDR3 has 14 amino acids. Here the CDR3 DNA reads TGTGCCAGCAGGGCCGCCACAGGGGCAGATACGCAGTATTTT. The encoded protein is CASRAATGADTQYF.

This chain links TRBV7-2 with TRBJ2-3; 14 nucleotides align to TRBD2. In germline, CDR1 is SGHTA, CDR2 FQGNSA. The length of the CDR3 is 19 residues. V was clipped by 4 bases and J by 0 bases; unmatched bases: 9. The CDR3 is CASSWRGTSGGFSTDTQYF. DNA for the CDR3: TGTGCCAGCAGCTGGCGCGGGACTAGCGGGGGTTTTAGCACAGATACGCAGTATTTT.

The J gene is TRBJ1-2, the V gene TRBV12-3 or TRBV12-4; D is uncertain. CDR3 length: 13 amino acids. Trimming took off 1 base at V and 4 bases at J, with 7 bases between the two ends. The CDR3 is CASSLGRSYGYTF. CDR3 sequence (DNA): TGTGCCAGCAGTTTAGGCAGATCCTATGGCTACACCTTC.

V and J are TRBV28 and TRBJ2-7; unclear D gene. Trimming removed 2 bases from V and 5 bases from J, with 13 bases in between. Germline V gene data show CDR1 as MDHEN and CDR2 as SYDVKM. This CDR3 is built from 14 residues. This chain's CDR3 is CASSLGLATNEQYF. The CDR3 region has the DNA TGTGCCAGCAGTTTAGGGTTAGCAACTAACGAGCAGTACTTC.

J is TRBJ2-3 and V is TRBV5-1, with 7 bases aligning to TRBD1. After removal of 0 bases from V and 5 bases from J, the junction contained 6 bases not matched to a gene. Germline V gives CDR1 SGHRS, CDR2 YFSETQ. The CDR3 has 15 amino acids. The CDR3 sequence is CASSLADRDIDTQYF. CDR3 bases: TGCGCCAGCAGCTTGGCCGACAGGGATATAGATACGCAGTATTTT.

The chain joins TRBV11-2 to TRBJ2-4; D tentatively fits TRBD1 or TRBD2 (5 bases each). V was shortened by 5 bases and J by 3 bases, with 17 bases between the two germline ends. The CDR3 sequence is 16 residues long. The V gene's germline CDR1 is SGHAT and CDR2 FQNNGV. CDR3 sequence: CASSNSWGNGKNIQYF. The CDR3 bases are TGTGCCAGCAGCAATAGTTGGGGGAACGGCAAAAACATTCAGTACTTC.

This clone was counted between two and nine times. The chain joins TRBV6-2 or TRBV6-3 to TRBJ2-1; 10 nucleotides line up with TRBD2. The germline V gene encodes CDR1 MNHEY and CDR2 SVGEGT. This CDR3 region has 17 residues. With 0 bases clipped from V and 3 bases from J, the junction kept 5 bases outside the gene matches. CDR3: CASSYSPTSGIYNEQFF. In DNA, the CDR3 is TGTGCCAGCAGTTACTCCCCCACTAGCGGGATCTACAATGAGCAGTTCTTC.

The CDR3: CAISVESTNEQFF. CDR3 bases: TGTGCCATCAGTGTAGAATCGACCAATGAGCAGTTCTTC. V is TRBV10-3 and J is TRBJ2-1; D is unclear. Trimming cost V 4 bases and J 6 bases, with 10 bases left between them. There are 13 residues in the CDR3. From germline, CDR1 is ENHRY and CDR2 SYGVKD.